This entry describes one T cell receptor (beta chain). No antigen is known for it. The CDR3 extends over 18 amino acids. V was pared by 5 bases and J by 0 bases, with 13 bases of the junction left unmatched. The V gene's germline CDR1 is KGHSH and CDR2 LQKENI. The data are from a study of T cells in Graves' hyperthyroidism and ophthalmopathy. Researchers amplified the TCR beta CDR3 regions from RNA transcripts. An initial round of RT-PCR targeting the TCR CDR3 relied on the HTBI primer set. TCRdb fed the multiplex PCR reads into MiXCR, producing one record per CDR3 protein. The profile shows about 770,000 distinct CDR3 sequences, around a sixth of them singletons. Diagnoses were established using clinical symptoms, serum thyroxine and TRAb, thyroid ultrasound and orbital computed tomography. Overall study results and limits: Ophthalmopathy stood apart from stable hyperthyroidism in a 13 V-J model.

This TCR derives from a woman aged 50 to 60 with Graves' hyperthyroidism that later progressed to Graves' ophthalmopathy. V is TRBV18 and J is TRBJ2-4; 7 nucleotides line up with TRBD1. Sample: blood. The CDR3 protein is CASSGAGTDQLAKNIQYF. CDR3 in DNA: TGTGCCAGCTCAGGAGCCGGGACAGACCAATTAGCCAAAAACATTCAGTACTTC.